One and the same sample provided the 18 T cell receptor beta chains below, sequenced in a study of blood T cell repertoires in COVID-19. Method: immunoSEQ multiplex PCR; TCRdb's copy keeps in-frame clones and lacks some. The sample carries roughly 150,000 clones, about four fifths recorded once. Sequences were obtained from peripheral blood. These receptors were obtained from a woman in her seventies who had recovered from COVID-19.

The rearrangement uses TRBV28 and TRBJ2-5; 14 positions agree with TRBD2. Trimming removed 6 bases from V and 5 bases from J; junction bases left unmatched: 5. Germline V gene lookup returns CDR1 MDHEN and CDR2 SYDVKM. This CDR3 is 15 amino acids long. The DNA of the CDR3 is TGTGCCAGCAGGACTAGCGGGGGGGCAGGGGAGACCCAGTACTTC. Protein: CASRTSGGAGETQYF. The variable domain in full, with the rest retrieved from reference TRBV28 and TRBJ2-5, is DVKVTQSSRYLVKRTGEKVFLECVQDMDHENMFWYRQDPGLGLRLIYFSYDVKMKEKGDIPEGYSVSREKKERFSLILESASTNQTSMYLCASRTSGGAGETQYFGPGTRLLVL.

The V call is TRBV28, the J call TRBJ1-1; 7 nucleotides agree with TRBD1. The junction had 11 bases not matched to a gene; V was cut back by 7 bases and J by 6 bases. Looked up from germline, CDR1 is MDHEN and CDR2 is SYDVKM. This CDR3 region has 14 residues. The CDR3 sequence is CASTLGGQFAEAFF. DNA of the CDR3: TGTGCCAGCACCTTGGGGGGACAGTTTGCTGAAGCTTTCTTT.

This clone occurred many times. CDR3 sequence (DNA): TGTGCCAGCAGCACCCGGGACTACTATGGCTACACCTTC. It yields the protein CASSTRDYYGYTF. V gene TRBV9 combines with J gene TRBJ1-2; weak D call: TRBD1 (5 bases). V lost 4 bases and J lost 3, with 10 bases in between. Germline lookup yields CDR1 SGDLS and CDR2 YYNGEE. This CDR3 is built from 13 residues.

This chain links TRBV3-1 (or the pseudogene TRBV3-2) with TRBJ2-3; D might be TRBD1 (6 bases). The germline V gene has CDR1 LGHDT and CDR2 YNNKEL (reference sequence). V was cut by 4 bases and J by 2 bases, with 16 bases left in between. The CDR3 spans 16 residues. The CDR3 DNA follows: TGTGCCAGCAGCCCCCCTCGGGGACACTACACAGATACGCAGTATTTT. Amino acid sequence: CASSPPRGHYTDTQYF.

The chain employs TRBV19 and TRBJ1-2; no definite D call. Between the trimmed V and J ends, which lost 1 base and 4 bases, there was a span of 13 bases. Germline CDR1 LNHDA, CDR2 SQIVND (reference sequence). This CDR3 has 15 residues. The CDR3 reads CASSIASPGSYGYTF. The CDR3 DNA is TGTGCCAGTAGTATAGCAAGTCCGGGGTCCTATGGCTACACCTTC.

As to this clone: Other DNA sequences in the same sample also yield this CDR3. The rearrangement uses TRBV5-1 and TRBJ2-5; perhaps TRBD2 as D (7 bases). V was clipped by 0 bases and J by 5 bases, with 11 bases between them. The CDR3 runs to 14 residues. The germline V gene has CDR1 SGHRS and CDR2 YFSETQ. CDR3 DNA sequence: TGCGCCAGCAGCTTGGGGGGGGGCCGGGAGACCCAGTACTTC. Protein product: CASSLGGGRETQYF.

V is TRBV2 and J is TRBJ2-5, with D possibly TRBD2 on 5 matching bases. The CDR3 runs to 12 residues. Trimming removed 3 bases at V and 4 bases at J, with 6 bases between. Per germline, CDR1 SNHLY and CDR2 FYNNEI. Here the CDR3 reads CASSEGRETQYF. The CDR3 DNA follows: TGTGCCAGCAGTGAGGGGAGAGAGACCCAGTACTTC.

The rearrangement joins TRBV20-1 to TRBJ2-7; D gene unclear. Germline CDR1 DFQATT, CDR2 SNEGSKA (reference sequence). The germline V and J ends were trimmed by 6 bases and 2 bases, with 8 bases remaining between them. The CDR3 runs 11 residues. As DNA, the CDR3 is TGCAGTGCGATGGGCACCTACGAGCAGTACTTC. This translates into CSAMGTYEQYF.

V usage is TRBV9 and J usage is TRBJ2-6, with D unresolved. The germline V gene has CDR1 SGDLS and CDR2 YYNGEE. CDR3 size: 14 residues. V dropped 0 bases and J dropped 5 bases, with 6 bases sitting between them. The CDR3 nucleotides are TGTGCCAGCAGCGTAGAGACTTGGGCCAACGTCCTGACTTTC. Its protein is CASSVETWANVLTF.

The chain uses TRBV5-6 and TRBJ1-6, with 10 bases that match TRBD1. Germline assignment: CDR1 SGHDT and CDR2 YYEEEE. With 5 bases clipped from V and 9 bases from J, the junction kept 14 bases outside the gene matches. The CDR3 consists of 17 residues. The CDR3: CASSSDRGLRIGSPLHF. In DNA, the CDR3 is TGTGCCAGCAGTTCGGACAGGGGGTTACGTATCGGTTCACCCCTCCACTTT.

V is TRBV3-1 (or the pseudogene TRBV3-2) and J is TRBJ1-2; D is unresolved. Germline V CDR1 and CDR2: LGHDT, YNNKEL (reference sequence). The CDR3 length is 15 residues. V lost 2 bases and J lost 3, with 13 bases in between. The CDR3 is CASSQFIRSDYGYTF. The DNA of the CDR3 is TGTGCCAGCAGCCAATTCATACGCAGCGACTATGGCTACACCTTC.

The CDR3 DNA sequence: TGTGCCAGCTCACAACCCGGGTCCCCGGGGGGCAATGAGCAGTTCTTC. This gives the protein CASSQPGSPGGNEQFF. The genes are TRBV18 and TRBJ2-1; 7 bases are a match to TRBD2. CDR3 size: 16 residues. V gave up 4 bases and J gave up 6 bases; unmatched junction bases: 12. Germline values: CDR1 KGHSH, CDR2 LQKENI.

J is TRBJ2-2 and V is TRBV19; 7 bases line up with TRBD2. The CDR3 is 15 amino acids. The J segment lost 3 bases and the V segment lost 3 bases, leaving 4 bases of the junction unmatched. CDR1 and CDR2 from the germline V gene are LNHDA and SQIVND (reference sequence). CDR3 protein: CASSMWEGYTGELFF. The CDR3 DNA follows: TGTGCCAGTAGTATGTGGGAGGGGTACACCGGGGAGCTGTTTTTT.

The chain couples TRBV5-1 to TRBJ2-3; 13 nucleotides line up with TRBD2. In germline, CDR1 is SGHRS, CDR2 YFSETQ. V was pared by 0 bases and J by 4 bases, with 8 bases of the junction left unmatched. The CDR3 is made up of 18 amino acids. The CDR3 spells CASSLAPTSGRPPDTQYF. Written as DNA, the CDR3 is TGCGCCAGCAGCTTGGCCCCGACTAGCGGGAGGCCCCCAGATACGCAGTATTTT.

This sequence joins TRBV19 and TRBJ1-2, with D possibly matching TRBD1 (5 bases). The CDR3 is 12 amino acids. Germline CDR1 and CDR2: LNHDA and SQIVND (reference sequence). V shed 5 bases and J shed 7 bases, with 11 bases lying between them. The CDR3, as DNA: TGTGCCAGTAGTGGCCACAGGAGTGGCTACACCTTC. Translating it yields CASSGHRSGYTF.

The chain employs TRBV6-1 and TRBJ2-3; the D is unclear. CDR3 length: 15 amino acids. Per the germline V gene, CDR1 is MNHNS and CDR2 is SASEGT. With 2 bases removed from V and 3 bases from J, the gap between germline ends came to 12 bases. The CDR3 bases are TGTGCCAGCAGTGAATGGTGGCAGCGAACAGATACGCAGTATTTT. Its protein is CASSEWWQRTDTQYF.

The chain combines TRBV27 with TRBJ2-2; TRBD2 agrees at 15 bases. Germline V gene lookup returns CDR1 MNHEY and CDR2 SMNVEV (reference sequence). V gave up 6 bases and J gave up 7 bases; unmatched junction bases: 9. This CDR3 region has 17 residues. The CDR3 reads CASSPGTSGRRVGELFF. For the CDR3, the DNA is TGTGCCAGCAGCCCGGGGACTAGCGGGAGGCGGGTCGGGGAGCTGTTTTTT.

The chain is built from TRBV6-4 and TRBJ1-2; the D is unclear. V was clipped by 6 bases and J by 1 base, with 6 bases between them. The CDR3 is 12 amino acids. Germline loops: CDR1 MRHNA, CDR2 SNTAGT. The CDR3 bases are TGTGCCAGCAGCCCGGGTAACTATGGCTACACCTTC. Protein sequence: CASSPGNYGYTF.